The 11 T cell receptor beta chains given below trace back to one sample, sequenced in a study of regulatory T cells in long-lasting Graves disease. The time point here: newly diagnosed GD, antithyroid drugs for less than 3 months. Preparation of the TCR library used RNA extracted from PBMCs. The TCR beta library used iRepertoire HTBI primers with Arm-PCR amplification of CDR3. A single record per CDR3 protein comes from TCRdb applying MiXCR to the multiplex PCR reads. The repertoire holds fewer than 500,000 distinct CDR3 sequences, with around 16% as singletons. The sample was also reused in another study, on T cells in Graves' hyperthyroidism and ophthalmopathy.

This sample comprised peripheral blood mononuclear cells (PBMCs), obtained at new diagnosis, from a patient treated with antithyroid drugs. The receptors originated from a middle-aged man with Graves disease.

This clonotype was detected ten times or more. The chain couples TRBV7-9 to TRBJ2-7; D might be TRBD2 (6 bases). This CDR3 region has 13 residues. The ends were cut back, 5 bases at V and 6 bases at J, with 14 bases in the middle. Germline V CDR1 and CDR2: SEHNR, FQNEAQ (reference sequence). The CDR3 loop reads CASSLRGFSEQYF. The CDR3 DNA reads as TGTGCCAGCAGCCTTCGGGGGTTCTCCGAGCAGTACTTC.

This clonotype was counted ten times or more. This rearrangement joins TRBV11-2 to TRBJ1-4; D ambiguous. V was pared by 4 bases and J by 8 bases, with 14 bases between. CDR1 and CDR2 (germline): SGHAT, FQNNGV. The CDR3 is 14 amino acids. The CDR3 DNA follows: TGTGCCAGCAGCTCCCCTTGGGTAGAAGAAAAACTGTTTTTT. It translates to CASSSPWVEEKLFF.

This clonotype was seen repeatedly, ten times or more. The chain employs TRBV20-1 and TRBJ2-1, with 10 bases that match TRBD2. This CDR3 contains 15 residues. CDR1 DFQATT and CDR2 SNEGSKA come from the germline V gene (reference sequence). The V gene end was trimmed by 0 bases and the J gene end by 7 bases; junction bases not matched to a gene: 6. DNA for the CDR3: TGCAGTGCTAGAGAAGCGGGAGGGCCTCGGAATGAGCAGTTCTTC. This translates into CSAREAGGPRNEQFF.

V and J are TRBV7-9 and TRBJ1-5; D might be TRBD1 (6 bases). The V end lost 5 bases, the J end lost 3 bases, and 11 bases lay between the germline ends. In germline, CDR1 is SEHNR, CDR2 FQNEAQ (reference sequence). The CDR3 length is 14 residues. The CDR3 DNA follows: TGTGCCAGCAGCCTCGACAGGAACAATCAGCCCCAGCATTTT. Translating gives CASSLDRNNQPQHF.

This clonotype showed up just a few times. A much more abundant neighbour one base away suggests this may be a read error. This chain connects TRBV2 to TRBJ2-3; tentatively, D is TRBD1 (5 bases). Germline V gene sequence: CDR1 SNHLY, CDR2 FYNNEI. This CDR3 has 13 residues. Trimming shortened V by 6 bases and J by 8 bases, and 15 bases separated the two germline ends. CDR3 DNA: TGTGCCAGCAGAGCCACAGGCCCAGGTACGCAGTATTTT. Translating it yields CASRATGPGTQYF.

Only a few counts were recorded for this clonotype. The chain joins TRBV5-1 to TRBJ2-7; 7 bases match TRBD2. The germline V gene has CDR1 SGHRS and CDR2 YFSETQ. V was clipped by 4 bases and J by 0 bases; unmatched bases: 10. CDR3 length: 16 amino acids. In DNA, the CDR3 is TGCGCCAGCAGCCTTGCTTGGGGGGGAGACTCCTACGAGCAGTACTTC. Translating gives CASSLAWGGDSYEQYF.

This clonotype was seen at least ten times. The rearrangement uses TRBV30 and TRBJ1-1; D may be TRBD1 (5 bases). The V gene's germline CDR1 is GTSNPN and CDR2 SVGIG (reference sequence). The length of the CDR3 is 15 residues. The germline V and J ends were trimmed by 2 bases and 0 bases, with 13 bases remaining between them. The CDR3 coding sequence is TGTGCCTGGAGTTACGGAGGGGCCATGAACACTGAAGCTTTCTTT. It codes for CAWSYGGAMNTEAFF.

On this clonotype itself: The conserved phenylalanine or tryptophan normally closing the CDR3 is absent here, so this likely arose from a read error. The DNA is omitted, as the CDR3 cannot be located on it reliably, and the CDR3 follows TCRdb's listing. The CDR3 reads CASSLAGLAPYEQYFGP. This rearrangement joins TRBV13 to TRBJ2-4; TRBD2 is the table's D call and was not checked against the DNA. Germline V gene lookup returns CDR1 PRHDT and CDR2 FYEKMQ (reference sequence). 17 amino acids form the CDR3, both terminal residues included.

CDR3 amino acids: CASSEQLNSGNTIYF. The CDR3 DNA reads as TGTGCCAGCAGCGAGCAGCTTAACTCTGGAAACACCATATATTTT. The rearrangement uses TRBV7-9 and TRBJ1-3; D unclear. Trimming stripped 5 bases from V and 0 bases from J, with 11 bases between. From germline, CDR1 is SEHNR and CDR2 FQNEAQ (reference sequence). This CDR3 comprises 15 residues.

The gene calls are TRBV28 and TRBJ2-3, with a possible D match to TRBD2 (6 bases). The CDR3 has 16 amino acids. Per germline, CDR1 MDHEN and CDR2 SYDVKM. V lost 4 bases, J lost 6 bases, and 20 bases lay in between. CDR3 region: CASSSIRDSSPDTQYF. DNA of the CDR3: TGTGCCAGCAGTTCTATCCGGGACTCCAGTCCGGATACGCAGTATTTT. Variable domain in full (rest from reference TRBV28 and TRBJ2-3): DVKVTQSSRYLVKRTGEKVFLECVQDMDHENMFWYRQDPGLGLRLIYFSYDVKMKEKGDIPEGYSVSREKKERFSLILESASTNQTSMYLCASSSIRDSSPDTQYFGPGTRLTVL.

Many counts were recorded for this clonotype. The genes are TRBV28 and TRBJ2-1, with a weak D call TRBD2 (5 bases). V was clipped by 5 bases and J by 13 bases, with 15 bases between them. CDR3 length: 12 amino acids. The germline CDR1 and CDR2 sequences are MDHEN and SYDVKM. The CDR3 loop is CASSPEDFPQFF. The CDR3 DNA sequence: TGTGCCAGCAGTCCCGAGGACTTCCCCCAGTTCTTC.